The 18 T cell receptor beta chains below all came from one sample that was sequenced in a study of blood T cell repertoires in COVID-19. Generated by immunoSEQ multiplex PCR, the TCRdb table keeps only in-frame clones and is missing some. The sample carries about 74,000 clones, roughly 91% recorded once. Sequenced: peripheral blood. All receptors come from a woman aged 80 or older with active or convalescent COVID-19.

The chain couples TRBV10-2 to TRBJ1-1; 9 nucleotides match TRBD1. The CDR3 has 15 residues. The trim removed 3 bases at V and 6 bases at J, leaving 8 bases unmatched. Germline loops: CDR1 WSHSY, CDR2 SAAADI. As DNA, the CDR3 is TGCGCCAGCAGTGACGGTAGGACAGGGGACTCTGAAGCTTTCTTT. Residues: CASSDGRTGDSEAFF.

The chain has TRBV7-2 and TRBJ2-7, with 9 bases aligning to TRBD1. There are 14 residues in the CDR3. Germline V gene sequence: CDR1 SGHTA, CDR2 FQGNSA. With V trimmed by 2 bases and J by 2 bases, 1 base remained unmatched. This CDR3 reads CASSLRQGAYEQYF. The CDR3 nucleotides are TGTGCCAGCAGCTTACGACAGGGGGCCTACGAGCAGTACTTC.

This chain uses TRBV3-1 (or the pseudogene TRBV3-2) with TRBJ1-5; perhaps TRBD1 as D (5 bases). Trimming stripped 4 bases from V and 2 bases from J, with 9 bases between. CDR1 is LGHDT, CDR2 YNNKEL, per germline (reference sequence). The CDR3 extends over 14 amino acids. DNA of the CDR3: TGTGCCAGCAGCCCCGGACACCGCAATCAGCCCCAGCATTTT. This sequence encodes CASSPGHRNQPQHF.

The chain is built from TRBV6-5 and TRBJ1-1, with D hard to call. The germline V gene has CDR1 MNHEY and CDR2 SVGAGI. CDR3 length: 13 amino acids. V lost 2 bases, J lost 8 bases, and 12 bases lay in between. CDR3 sequence (DNA): TGTGCCAGCAGTTACAGAGCTGGTCCCGAAGCTTTCTTT. Its protein product is CASSYRAGPEAFF.

V usage is TRBV5-4 and J usage is TRBJ2-1; 10 bases agree with TRBD1. Looked up from germline, CDR1 is SGHNT and CDR2 is YYREEE (reference sequence). The V and J ends lost 1 base and 4 bases, in that order; junction bases with no gene match: 5. CDR3 length: 16 residues. The CDR3: CASSLTGTGAYNEQFF. The CDR3 DNA follows: TGTGCCAGCAGCTTGACCGGGACAGGGGCTTACAATGAGCAGTTCTTC.

The chain joins TRBV30 to TRBJ2-3; no clear D gene. This CDR3 region has 13 residues. Germline V CDR1 and CDR2: GTSNPN, SVGIG (reference sequence). Trimming pared 3 bases from V and 6 bases from J, leaving 13 bases between. CDR3 protein: CAWSERSTDTQYF. The CDR3 nucleotides read TGTGCCTGGAGCGAAAGGAGTACCGATACGCAGTATTTT.

This chain joins TRBV28 and TRBJ2-7; 7 nucleotides match TRBD2. Germline V gives CDR1 MDHEN, CDR2 SYDVKM. The CDR3 loop spans 15 amino acids. The V gene end was trimmed by 1 base and the J gene end by 0 bases; junction bases not matched to a gene: 3. The DNA of the CDR3 is TGTGCCAGCAGTTTATTCGGGGACTACTCCTACGAGCAGTACTTC. It yields the protein CASSLFGDYSYEQYF.

The CDR3 loop is CASSITGYSGNTIYF. The CDR3 coding sequence is TGTGCCAGCAGTATTACAGGGTACTCTGGAAACACCATATATTTT. This chain links TRBV9 with TRBJ1-3; the D gene is possibly TRBD1 (6 bases). The ends were cut back, 5 bases at V and 0 bases at J, with 12 bases in the middle. CDR1 is SGDLS, CDR2 YYNGEE, per germline. The CDR3 spans 15 residues.

The V gene is TRBV27, the J gene TRBJ1-6, with D unresolved. CDR1 and CDR2 (germline): MNHEY, SMNVEV (reference sequence). The CDR3 consists of 14 residues. Trimming shortened V by 5 bases and J by 3 bases, and 8 bases separated the two germline ends. CDR3 in DNA: TGTGCCAGCAGTGTCAGTTACTATAATTCACCCCTCCACTTT. Protein product: CASSVSYYNSPLHF.

This clone has a handful of counts. V is TRBV5-1 and J is TRBJ2-3; TRBD2 agrees at 7 bases. Germline CDR1 SGHRS, CDR2 YFSETQ. V was clipped by 4 bases and J by 4 bases; unmatched bases: 9. The CDR3 length is 15 residues. CDR3 in DNA: TGCGCCAGCAGCGCGGTGGGGGGAGGGGCAGATACGCAGTATTTT. Amino acid sequence: CASSAVGGGADTQYF.

The chain is built from TRBV29-1 and TRBJ1-1, with D possibly matching TRBD1 (6 bases). V lost 3 bases and J 4 bases, leaving 15 bases between the germline ends. CDR3 size: 14 residues. Germline loops: CDR1 SQVTM, CDR2 ANQGSEA. The CDR3, as DNA: TGCAGCGTTGACAGGGGCGGTGGTAGCACTGAAGCTTTCTTT. The encoded protein is CSVDRGGGSTEAFF.

The chain recombines TRBV4-1 with TRBJ2-2, with TRBD1 identical over 7 bases. V dropped 0 bases and J dropped 14; count of bases not matched to a gene: 12. The CDR3 covers 15 residues. Germline values: CDR1 MGHRA, CDR2 YSYEKL. The CDR3 region has the DNA TGCGCCAGCAGCCAAGAAGGGACAGCCATTTCGCGACTGTTTTTT. It yields the protein CASSQEGTAISRLFF.

The rearrangement joins TRBV6-6 to TRBJ1-4; D is uncertain. Trimming removed 8 bases from V and 3 bases from J, with 10 bases in between. This CDR3 region has 13 residues. In germline, CDR1 is MNHNY, CDR2 SVGAGI (reference sequence). This CDR3 is CASLPRANEKLFF. As DNA, the CDR3 is TGTGCCAGCCTGCCCCGGGCTAATGAAAAACTGTTTTTT.

CDR3 coding DNA: TGCGCCAGCAGCCACCCAGGGGCCGTCTCTGGAAACACCATATATTTT. Amino acid sequence: CASSHPGAVSGNTIYF. The J gene is TRBJ1-3, the V gene TRBV4-1; possible D gene TRBD1, 6 bases. The CDR3 has 16 residues. V shed 3 bases and J shed 0 bases, with 12 bases lying between them. Germline lookup yields CDR1 MGHRA and CDR2 YSYEKL.

This clone was found once. The CDR3 is CASSLRDTEAFF. CDR3 DNA: TGCGCCAGCAGCTTACGGGATACTGAAGCTTTCTTT. The genes are TRBV5-1 and TRBJ1-1; D is unresolved. The CDR3 loop spans 12 amino acids. The V end was cut by 2 bases, the J end by 5 bases, with 7 bases between. CDR1 is SGHRS, CDR2 YFSETQ, per germline.

In this sample, this clone turned up once. The chain carries TRBV28 and TRBJ1-5; 10 bases are shared with TRBD1. The germline gives CDR1 MDHEN, CDR2 SYDVKM. There are 17 residues in the CDR3. V dropped 6 bases and J dropped 2; count of bases not matched to a gene: 10. This chain's CDR3 is CASRPRQGARGNQPQHF. The CDR3 nucleotides read TGTGCCAGCAGACCAAGACAGGGGGCGCGAGGCAATCAGCCCCAGCATTTT.

This chain uses TRBV9 with TRBJ2-3, with D perhaps TRBD2 (6 bases). This CDR3 has 16 residues. Germline loops: CDR1 SGDLS, CDR2 YYNGEE. With 4 bases removed from V and 0 bases from J, the gap between germline ends came to 15 bases. The CDR3: CASSPNPGTSTDTQYF. The CDR3 coding sequence is TGTGCCAGCAGCCCAAATCCCGGGACTAGCACAGATACGCAGTATTTT.

This clone was found a few times. The CDR3 loop reads CASSSRGVEQFF. The CDR3 DNA follows: TGTGCCAGCAGCTCGCGGGGTGTAGAGCAGTTCTTC. This chain links TRBV7-9 with TRBJ2-1; D might be TRBD2 (6 bases). Trimming pared 4 bases from V and 10 bases from J, leaving 11 bases between. The length of the CDR3 is 12 residues. CDR1 and CDR2 (germline): SEHNR, FQNEAQ (reference sequence).